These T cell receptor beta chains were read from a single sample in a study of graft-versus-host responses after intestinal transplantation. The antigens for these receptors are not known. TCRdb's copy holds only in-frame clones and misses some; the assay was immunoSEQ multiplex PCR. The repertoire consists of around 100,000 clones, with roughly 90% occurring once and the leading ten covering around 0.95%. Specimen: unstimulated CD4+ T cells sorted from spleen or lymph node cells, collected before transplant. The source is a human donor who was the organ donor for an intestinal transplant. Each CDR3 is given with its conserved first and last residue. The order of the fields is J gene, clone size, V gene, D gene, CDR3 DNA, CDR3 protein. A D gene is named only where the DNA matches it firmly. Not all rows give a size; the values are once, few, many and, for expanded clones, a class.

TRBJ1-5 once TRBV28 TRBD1 TGTGCCAGCAGTCCGGCCACGGGACAGAATAGCAATCAGCCCCAGCATTTT CASSPATGQNSNQPQHF
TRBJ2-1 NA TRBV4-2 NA TGTGCCAGCAGCCAAGTCCTCGGGGGCCTTGAGCAGTTCTTC CASSQVLGGLEQFF
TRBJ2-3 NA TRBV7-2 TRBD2 TGTGCCAGCAGCTACACCCAGCCGGGACTAGGGGCAGATACGCAGTATTTT CASSYTQPGLGADTQYF
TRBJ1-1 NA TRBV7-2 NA TGTGCCAGCAGACTTCGGGCGCAAGGGGCAAACACTGAAGCTTTCTTT CASRLRAQGANTEAFF
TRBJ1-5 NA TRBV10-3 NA TGTGCCATCACGGACGGTAGCAATCAGCCCCAGCATTTT CAITDGSNQPQHF
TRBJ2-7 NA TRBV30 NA TGTGCCTGGAGTGCTAACACTTGGACCTACGAGCAGTACTTC CAWSANTWTYEQYF
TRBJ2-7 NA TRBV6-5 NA TGTGCCAGCAGACAGGGTCCAGAGTACGAGCAGTACTTC CASRQGPEYEQYF
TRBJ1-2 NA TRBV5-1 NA TGCGCCAGCAGCTTGGGACAGGTTGTTCTAATGGATGGCTACACCTTC CASSLGQVVLMDGYTF
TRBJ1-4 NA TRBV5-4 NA TGTGCCAGCAGCTGGGGAGGCACAGCAACTAATGAAAAACTGTTTTTT CASSWGGTATNEKLFF
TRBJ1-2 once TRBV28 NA TGTGCCAGCAGGACGACAGACTATGGCTACACCTTC CASRTTDYGYTF
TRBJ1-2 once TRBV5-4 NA TGTGCCAGCAGCCGTTCCGGAGCCTCTTTAGGTGGCTACACCTTC CASSRSGASLGGYTF
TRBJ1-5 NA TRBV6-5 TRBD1 TGTGCCAGCAGAGGGGGCCCCAATCAGCCCCAGCATTTT CASRGGPNQPQHF
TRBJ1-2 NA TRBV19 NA TGTGCCAGTAGTATAAGCTCACCGTATGGACCGCTCTATGGCTACACCTTC CASSISSPYGPLYGYTF
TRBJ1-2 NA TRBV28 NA TGTGCCAGCAGCCGCTTTGACAGGCTGTTGGGCTACACCTTC CASSRFDRLLGYTF
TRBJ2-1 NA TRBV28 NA TGTGCCAGCAGTGTATTTGGGACCGTCATTGAGCAGTTCTTC CASSVFGTVIEQFF
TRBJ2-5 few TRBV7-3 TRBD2 TGTGCCAGCAGCCCCGGGACTAGCGGGGGGGAAGAGACCCAGTACTTC CASSPGTSGGEETQYF
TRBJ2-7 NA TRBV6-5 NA TGTGCCAGCCAGACCCGGGACCCCTACGAGCAGTACTTC CASQTRDPYEQYF
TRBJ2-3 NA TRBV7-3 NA TGTGCCAGCAGCCTAGTAGGGGACCCCGCCGTGAGGCAGTATTTT CASSLVGDPAVRQYF
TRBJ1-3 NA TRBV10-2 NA TGCGCCAGCAGTGGGGGCGGAAACACCATATATTTT CASSGGGNTIYF
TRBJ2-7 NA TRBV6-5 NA TGTGCCAGCAGCCCCACTCGGGGGTCGAACTACGAGCAGTACTTC CASSPTRGSNYEQYF
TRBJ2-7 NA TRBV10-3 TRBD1 TGTGCCATCAGTCCCGAGGGGGCCTTAACCTACGAGCAGTACTTC CAISPEGALTYEQYF
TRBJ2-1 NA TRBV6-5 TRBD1 TGTGCCAGCAGTTACTCTCGGGACAGCCGTCATGAGCAGTTCTTC CASSYSRDSRHEQFF
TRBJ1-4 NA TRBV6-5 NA TGTGCCAGCAGTTACTCCGGAGTGGGTGAAAAACTGTTTTTT CASSYSGVGEKLFF
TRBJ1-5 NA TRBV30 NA TGTGCCTGGAGGGGGGGCCAGAATCAGCCCCAGCATTTT CAWRGGQNQPQHF
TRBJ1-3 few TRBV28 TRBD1 TGTGCCAGCAGTTTGGTCAGGGGGCCTGGAAACACCATATATTTT CASSLVRGPGNTIYF
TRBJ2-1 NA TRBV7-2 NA TGTGCCAGCAGCACCCCGCCCCAGGGCCCTAATGAGCAGTTCTTC CASSTPPQGPNEQFF
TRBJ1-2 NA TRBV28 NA TGTGCCAGCAGTTCAACACAGGGTAGTAACGCTAACTATGGCTACACCTTC CASSSTQGSNANYGYTF
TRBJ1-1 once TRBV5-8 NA TGTGCCAGCAGCTTGGGGCCGGCAAACACTGAAGCTTTCTTT CASSLGPANTEAFF
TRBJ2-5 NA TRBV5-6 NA TGTGCCAGCAGCTTCCAGGGTCAAGAGACCCAGTACTTC CASSFQGQETQYF
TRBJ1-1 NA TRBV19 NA TGTGCCAGTACCCCAGAGGGTAGAACTGAAGCTTTCTTT CASTPEGRTEAFF
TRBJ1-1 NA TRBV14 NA TGTGCCAGCAGCCGCTGGGAGGGCGCTGAAGCTTTCTTT CASSRWEGAEAFF
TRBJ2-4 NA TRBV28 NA TGTGCCAGCAGTTACGGGTCTTTAGCCAAAAACATTCAGTACTTC CASSYGSLAKNIQYF
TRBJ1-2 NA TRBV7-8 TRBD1 TGTGCCAGCAGCCCCGGGACAGATAACTATGGCTACACCTTC CASSPGTDNYGYTF
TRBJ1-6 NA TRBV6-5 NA TGTGCCAGCACTAGCTATAATTCACCCCTCCACTTT CASTSYNSPLHF
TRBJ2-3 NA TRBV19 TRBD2 TGTGCCAGTAGTGAGCGGGGGGGCCTCGATACGCAGTATTTT CASSERGGLDTQYF
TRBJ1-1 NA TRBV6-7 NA TGTGCCAGCAGCGATCTGGGACACACGAACACTGAAGCTTTCTTT CASSDLGHTNTEAFF
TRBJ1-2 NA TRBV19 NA TGTGCCAGTAGTATCCGTCCAGGTTTAAACTATGGCTACACCTTC CASSIRPGLNYGYTF
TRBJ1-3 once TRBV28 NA TGTGCCAGCAGATCCCGCCTACTGCGGGGGGATTTGTCTGGAAACACCATATATTTT CASRSRLLRGDLSGNTIYF
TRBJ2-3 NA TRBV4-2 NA TGTGCCAGCAGCCAAGATTGGTCTAGGAGTCTGGATACGCAGTATTTT CASSQDWSRSLDTQYF
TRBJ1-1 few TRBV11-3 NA TGTGCCAGCAGCTTAGTTGCGTACACTGAAGCTTTCTTT CASSLVAYTEAFF
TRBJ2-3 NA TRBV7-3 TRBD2 TGTGCCAGCAGCCATAGCGGGGTAACAGATACGCAGTATTTT CASSHSGVTDTQYF
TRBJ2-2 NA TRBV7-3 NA TGTGCCAGCAGCTTAATTGGCACAGGGAGGAACACCGGGGAGCTGTTTTTT CASSLIGTGRNTGELFF
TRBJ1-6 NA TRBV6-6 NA TGTGCCAGCAGTTACTCGGATCCCTATAATTCACCCCTCCACTTT CASSYSDPYNSPLHF
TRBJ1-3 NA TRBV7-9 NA TGTGCCAGCAGCTTAATAGGCCGTGGAAACACCATATATTTT CASSLIGRGNTIYF
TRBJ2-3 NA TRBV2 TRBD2 TGTGCCAGCATTTTCGGGGGGGCTGGCTTCGCAGATACGCAGTATTTT CASIFGGAGFADTQYF
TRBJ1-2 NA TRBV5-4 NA TGTGCCAGCAGCATTGACCATTATGGCTACACCTTC CASSIDHYGYTF
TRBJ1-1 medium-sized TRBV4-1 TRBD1 TGCGCCAGCAGCCACGCCTGGACAGGGGGAAATGAAGCTTTCTTT CASSHAWTGGNEAFF
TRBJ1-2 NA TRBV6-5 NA TGTGCCAGCAGCTTCACAGGGCGCTATGAGGGCTACACCTTC CASSFTGRYEGYTF
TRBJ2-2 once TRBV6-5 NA TGTGCCAGCAGTTCGAGGACGAACACCGGGGAGCTGTTTTTT CASSSRTNTGELFF
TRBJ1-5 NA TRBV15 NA TGTGCCACCAGTCCCCTAGGGGCCCGAAATCAGCCCCAGCATTTT CATSPLGARNQPQHF
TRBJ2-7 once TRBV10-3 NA TGTGCCACCCGTCCGGGAAGTTCCTACGAGCAGTACTTC CATRPGSSYEQYF
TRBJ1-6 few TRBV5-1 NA TGCGCCAGCAGCTTACAGGGAAGCTCCTATAATTCACCCCTCCACTTT CASSLQGSSYNSPLHF
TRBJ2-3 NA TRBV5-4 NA TGTGCCAGCAGCTTGTACGGGGGGCTAGATACGCAGTATTTT CASSLYGGLDTQYF
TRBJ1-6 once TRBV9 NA TGTGCCAGCAGCGCCTCCACCACACAGGGATTCTCCTATAATTCACCCCTCCACTTT CASSASTTQGFSYNSPLHF
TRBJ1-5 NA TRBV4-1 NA TGCGCCAGCAGCCAAACCTCCATTGGACAGTCAAATAGCAATCAGCCCCAGCATTTT CASSQTSIGQSNSNQPQHF
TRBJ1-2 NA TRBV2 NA TGTGCCAGCAGTGAGTCGGCGACAGGCTATGGCTACACCTTC CASSESATGYGYTF
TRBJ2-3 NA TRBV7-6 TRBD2 TGTGCCAGCAGCTTAGGGGGCGGGGGGTATACCACAGATACGCAGTATTTT CASSLGGGGYTTDTQYF
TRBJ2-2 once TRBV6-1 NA TGTGCCAGCAGTGCCCCCCCCGGGGAGCTGTTTTTT CASSAPPGELFF
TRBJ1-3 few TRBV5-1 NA TGCGCCAGCAGCTTAGAAGGGACCGCTCGCTCTGGAAACACCATATATTTT CASSLEGTARSGNTIYF
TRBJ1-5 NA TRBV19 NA TGTGCCAGTAGTACCCTCCGGGGCGAACCTAGCAATCAGCCCCAGCATTTT CASSTLRGEPSNQPQHF